The 27 T cell receptor beta chains presented below share a single source sample, sequenced in a study of blood T cell repertoires in COVID-19. Repertoires were generated with immunoSEQ multiplex PCR, while TCRdb's copy carries only in-frame clones and drops some. The sample lists roughly 180,000 clones, 88% occurring once. The sequencing sample was made of peripheral blood. The receptors were sampled from a woman aged 25-40 years with acute or convalescent COVID-19.

The V and J genes are TRBV24-1 and TRBJ2-1; tentative D call: TRBD1 (7 bases). CDR3 length: 17 amino acids. Trimming cost V 4 bases and J 8 bases, with 23 bases left between them. CDR1 and CDR2 (germline): KGHDR, SFDVKD. DNA for the CDR3: TGTGCCACCAGTGACGCGGGGACAGCTTTCACCGTGGATGAGCAGTTCTTC. Translated, it gives CATSDAGTAFTVDEQFF.

In DNA, the CDR3 is TGTGCCAGCAGAGACAGGGGTCGCTCACCCCTCCACTTT. This encodes CASRDRGRSPLHF. This chain joins TRBV2 and TRBJ1-6; 8 bases are a match to TRBD1. This CDR3 contains 13 residues. Germline-derived CDR1 and CDR2 are SNHLY and FYNNEI. V dropped 6 bases and J dropped 10; count of bases not matched to a gene: 5.

This sequence joins TRBV3-1 (or the pseudogene TRBV3-2) and TRBJ2-1; 7 bases match TRBD2. The germline V gene has CDR1 LGHDT and CDR2 YNNKEL (reference sequence). The CDR3 is 13 residues long. V lost 6 bases to trimming and J lost 8 bases; unmatched junction nucleotides: 7. Here the CDR3 reads CASSSLAADEQFF. In nucleotides, the CDR3 is TGTGCCAGCAGTTCTCTAGCGGCGGATGAGCAGTTCTTC.

The CDR3 protein is CASSEYPRGIFNEQFF. The DNA of the CDR3 is TGTGCCAGCAGTGAATATCCCAGGGGGATCTTCAATGAGCAGTTCTTC. The chain links TRBV25-1 to TRBJ2-1, with TRBD1 identical over 7 bases. The CDR3 has 16 amino acids. Germline CDR1 reads MGHDK; CDR2 reads SYGVNS. V trimming: 0 bases; J trimming: 6 bases; junction bases outside the gene matches: 8.

J is TRBJ2-7 and V is TRBV5-1; TRBD1 matches at 10 bases. Losses at the gene ends were 6 bases for V and 2 bases for J; bases not matched to a gene: 5. The germline V gene has CDR1 SGHRS and CDR2 YFSETQ. This CDR3 is 14 amino acids long. This chain's CDR3 is CASTAGTGAYEQYF. CDR3 DNA sequence: TGCGCCAGCACTGCCGGGACAGGGGCCTACGAGCAGTACTTC. Full variable domain (rest looked up from reference TRBV5-1 and TRBJ2-7): KAGVTQTPRYLIKTRGQQVTLSCSPISGHRSVSWYQQTPGQGLQFLFEYFSETQRNKGNFPGRFSGRQFSNSRSEMNVSTLELGDSALYLCASTAGTGAYEQYFGPGTRLTVT.

In its sample, this clone was seen a few times. The rearrangement links TRBV28 to TRBJ1-1; maybe TRBD1 (6 bases). The germline V gene has CDR1 MDHEN and CDR2 SYDVKM. CDR3 length: 12 amino acids. Trimming shortened V by 3 bases and J by 7 bases, and 9 bases separated the two germline ends. The CDR3 DNA sequence: TGTGCCAGCAGTTTCCAGGGGTTTGAAGCTTTCTTT. Amino acids: CASSFQGFEAFF. Drawing the rest from reference TRBV28 and TRBJ1-1, the complete variable domain is DVKVTQSSRYLVKRTGEKVFLECVQDMDHENMFWYRQDPGLGLRLIYFSYDVKMKEKGDIPEGYSVSREKKERFSLILESASTNQTSMYLCASSFQGFEAFFGQGTRLTVV.

J is TRBJ2-3 and V is TRBV6-6; tentatively, D is TRBD2 (6 bases). Trimming cost V 6 bases and J 2 bases, with 12 bases left between them. The CDR3 is 14 amino acids. The germline gives CDR1 MNHNY, CDR2 SVGAGI (reference sequence). For the CDR3, the DNA is TGTGCCAGCAGCTCCCCTAGCGTCACAGATACGCAGTATTTT. Amino acid sequence: CASSSPSVTDTQYF.

The genes are TRBV6-1 and TRBJ2-1; tentative D call: TRBD2 (6 bases). The ends were cut back, 5 bases at V and 3 bases at J, with 11 bases in the middle. The germline gives CDR1 MNHNS, CDR2 SASEGT. The CDR3 is 14 amino acids. CDR3 in DNA: TGTGCCAGCAGTTATGCGGGGTTCTACAATGAGCAGTTCTTC. It encodes CASSYAGFYNEQFF.

J is TRBJ2-4 and V is TRBV21-1; the D segment call TRBD2 is taken from the table without a DNA check. TRBV21-1 is marked as a pseudogene. This CDR3 contains 18 residues. CDR3 nucleotide sequence: TGTGCCAGCAGCAAAGCACGCGGGAGGGTTAGAGCCAAAAACATTCAGTACTTC. This encodes CASSKARGRVRAKNIQYF.

The chain couples TRBV7-9 to TRBJ2-7, with D unclear. Germline loops: CDR1 SEHNR, CDR2 FQNEAQ (reference sequence). With 3 bases removed from V and 3 bases from J, the gap between germline ends came to 12 bases. The CDR3 has 14 amino acids. CDR3 protein: CASSLVGRVYEQYF. The CDR3 nucleotides read TGTGCCAGCAGCTTGGTGGGCCGAGTCTACGAGCAGTACTTC.

The chain has TRBV14 and TRBJ1-2, with D unresolved. V was pared by 0 bases and J by 6 bases, with 14 bases between. Germline values: CDR1 SGHDN, CDR2 FVKESK. The CDR3 contains 15 residues. The CDR3 sequence: CASSQDIAQVDGYTF. DNA of the CDR3: TGTGCCAGCAGCCAAGATATTGCCCAGGTTGATGGCTACACCTTC.

The chain couples TRBV10-3 to TRBJ1-2, with TRBD1 matching over 10 bases. The CDR3 has 11 residues. Germline CDR1 reads ENHRY; CDR2 reads SYGVKD. The V segment lost 10 bases and the J segment 6 bases; nucleotides outside the gene matches: 2. The CDR3 sequence is CATGTGDGYTF. The CDR3 DNA reads as TGTGCCACGGGGACAGGGGATGGCTACACCTTC.

This clone was observed a single time. The chain links TRBV6-4 to TRBJ1-4; TRBD1 is a possible D gene (5 bases). CDR3 size: 14 residues. Germline V gene lookup returns CDR1 MRHNA and CDR2 SNTAGT. V dropped 7 bases and J dropped 8 bases, with 17 bases sitting between them. The CDR3 reads CASTKRQGGEKLFF. In nucleotides, the CDR3 is TGTGCCAGCACCAAGAGGCAGGGTGGGGAAAAACTGTTTTTT.

The chain uses TRBV28 and TRBJ1-5; 9 positions match TRBD1. Germline V lookup: CDR1 MDHEN, CDR2 SYDVKM. CDR3 length equals 17 residues. J gave up 10 bases and V 4 bases, and 17 bases lay outside the gene matches. CDR3: CASSSFTPRDRDQPQHF. The CDR3 DNA is TGTGCCAGCAGTTCGTTTACCCCCCGGGACAGGGACCAACCCCAGCATTTT. Combining the CDR3 with reference TRBV28 and TRBJ1-5 gives the whole variable domain DVKVTQSSRYLVKRTGEKVFLECVQDMDHENMFWYRQDPGLGLRLIYFSYDVKMKEKGDIPEGYSVSREKKERFSLILESASTNQTSMYLCASSSFTPRDRDQPQHFGDGTRLSIL.

The chain carries TRBV5-1 and TRBJ2-5; 9 nucleotides line up with TRBD1. The CDR3 length is 16 residues. Per the germline V gene, CDR1 is SGHRS and CDR2 is YFSETQ. The J segment lost 5 bases and the V segment lost 5 bases, leaving 13 bases of the junction unmatched. The chain's CDR3 is CASRYAGTGSSETQYF. CDR3 coding DNA: TGCGCCAGCAGATACGCCGGGACAGGGTCAAGTGAGACCCAGTACTTC.

V and J are TRBV5-1 and TRBJ2-5; weak D call: TRBD1 (5 bases). V was pared by 0 bases and J by 4 bases, with 10 bases between. Per the germline V gene, CDR1 is SGHRS and CDR2 is YFSETQ. There are 14 residues in the CDR3. Written as DNA, the CDR3 is TGCGCCAGCAGCTTGGAGGGGCAGGGAGAGACCCAGTACTTC. It yields the protein CASSLEGQGETQYF. Combining the CDR3 with reference TRBV5-1 and TRBJ2-5 gives the whole variable domain KAGVTQTPRYLIKTRGQQVTLSCSPISGHRSVSWYQQTPGQGLQFLFEYFSETQRNKGNFPGRFSGRQFSNSRSEMNVSTLELGDSALYLCASSLEGQGETQYFGPGTRLLVL.

The chain couples TRBV5-4 to TRBJ2-7; possible D gene TRBD1, 5 bases. This CDR3 contains 13 residues. Germline V lookup: CDR1 SGHNT, CDR2 YYREEE (reference sequence). V shed 2 bases and J shed 2 bases, with 8 bases lying between them. CDR3: CASSFDSTYEQYF. The CDR3 nucleotides are TGTGCCAGCAGCTTTGACAGTACCTACGAGCAGTACTTC.

The V and J genes are TRBV5-6 and TRBJ2-5, with 7 bases matching TRBD2. Germline V CDR1 and CDR2: SGHDT, YYEEEE. The V and J ends lost 3 bases and 2 bases, in that order; junction bases with no gene match: 7. The CDR3 totals 15 residues. The chain's CDR3 is CASSWGGSAQETQYF. The CDR3 DNA is TGTGCCAGCAGCTGGGGAGGGAGCGCTCAAGAGACCCAGTACTTC. Supplemented by reference TRBV5-6 and TRBJ2-5, the full variable domain reads DAGVTQSPTHLIKTRGQQVTLRCSPKSGHDTVSWYQQALGQGPQFIFQYYEEEERQRGNFPDRFSGHQFPNYSSELNVNALLLGDSALYLCASSWGGSAQETQYFGPGTRLLVL.

Worth noting for this clone: At one boundary the junction diverges from the germline segment, which might be a read error. The rearrangement links TRBV4-1 to TRBJ2-3; TRBD1 matches 7 bases. The V gene's germline CDR1 is MGHRA and CDR2 YSYEKL. The CDR3 consists of 12 residues. CDR3 bases: TGCGCCAGCAGCCAAAGGGACAGTCGCTTGGATTTT. This codes for CASSQRDSRLDF.

A word on this clone: The junction shows a germline mismatch at one end, possibly a read error. This chain joins TRBV7-7 and TRBJ2-3, with D possibly being TRBD2 (5 bases). There are 15 residues in the CDR3. Germline values: CDR1 SSHAT, CDR2 FNYEAQ (reference sequence). The CDR3 DNA follows: TGTGCTAGCAGCTTAGCGCTAAGCAAGACAGATACGCAGTATTTT. It translates to CASSLALSKTDTQYF.

This chain links TRBV6-5 with TRBJ1-6; maybe TRBD1 (5 bases). The CDR3 consists of 13 residues. Germline CDR1 MNHEY, CDR2 SVGAGI. V gave up 6 bases and J gave up 8 bases, with 11 bases separating them. The CDR3 here is CASRNGHDSPLHF. The CDR3 DNA follows: TGTGCCAGCAGAAATGGACATGATTCACCCCTCCACTTT.

This chain uses TRBV5-1 with TRBJ2-1; a possible D gene is TRBD1 (5 bases). Trimming stripped 0 bases from V and 7 bases from J, with 11 bases between. CDR1 is SGHRS, CDR2 YFSETQ, per germline. This CDR3 has 14 residues. The CDR3 region has the DNA TGCGCCAGCAGCTTGGGACAGACCCCAAATGAGCAGTTCTTC. As protein: CASSLGQTPNEQFF.

The chain uses TRBV27 and TRBJ2-5; 10 bases are shared with TRBD2. V was clipped by 5 bases and J by 4 bases; unmatched bases: 10. The V gene's germline CDR1 is MNHEY and CDR2 SMNVEV (reference sequence). The CDR3 is made up of 16 amino acids. CDR3: CASSRRASGRGETQYF. The DNA of the CDR3 is TGTGCCAGCAGTAGACGCGCAAGCGGGAGGGGAGAGACCCAGTACTTC.

The gene calls are TRBV9 and TRBJ2-7, with 7 bases aligning to TRBD2. V was clipped by 0 bases and J by 2 bases; unmatched bases: 2. Germline loops: CDR1 SGDLS, CDR2 YYNGEE. There are 14 residues in the CDR3. CDR3 protein: CASSVGAGAYEQYF. The DNA for the CDR3 is TGTGCCAGCAGCGTAGGGGCGGGAGCCTACGAGCAGTACTTC.

This clone has just a few counts. The genes are TRBV6-5 and TRBJ2-7, with 7 nucleotides matching TRBD1. The V and J ends lost 5 bases and 9 bases, in that order; junction bases with no gene match: 4. The CDR3 length is 11 residues. Germline lookup yields CDR1 MNHEY and CDR2 SVGAGI. The CDR3 nucleotides are TGTGCCAGCAGTCAGGGGGACAGGCAGTACTTC. This encodes CASSQGDRQYF.

The chain uses TRBV24-1 and TRBJ2-1; 9 positions match TRBD2. Germline assignment: CDR1 KGHDR and CDR2 SFDVKD. The CDR3 has 16 residues. The trim removed 4 bases at V and 8 bases at J, leaving 11 bases unmatched. CDR3 sequence (DNA): TGTGCCACCAGTGAGCTGGCCCAGCGGGAGGATGATGAGCAGTTCTTC. Protein sequence: CATSELAQREDDEQFF.

The chain uses TRBV6-5 and TRBJ1-1; unclear D gene. The CDR3 spans 14 residues. The germline gives CDR1 MNHEY, CDR2 SVGAGI. Trimming left V 0 bases short and J 1 base short, with 6 bases between. The CDR3 bases are TGTGCCAGCAGTTACTCGGCGGGGAACACTGAAGCTTTCTTT. Encoded protein: CASSYSAGNTEAFF.